The 20 T cell receptor beta chains listed next were all sequenced from one sample in a study of CD8 T cells in ankylosing spondylitis. TCRdb reprocessed the 5' RACE reads with MiXCR, giving one entry per CDR3 protein. The sample has some 140,000 distinct CDR3 sequences, around 6.6% seen once. Sequenced: blood, either unsorted or a sorted T cell fraction (not recorded which). The source is a female donor with ankylosing spondylitis or in good health (not recorded which).

The CDR3 loop is CASSLGLAGAPGSTDTQYF. The CDR3 nucleotides are TGTGCCAGCAGCTTAGGACTAGCGGGGGCCCCTGGGAGCACAGATACGCAGTATTTT. This sequence joins TRBV11-1 and TRBJ2-3; TRBD2 agrees at 12 bases. The CDR3 runs to 19 residues. Germline CDR1 SGHAT, CDR2 FQDESV (reference sequence). V shed 1 base and J 0 bases; nucleotides not matched to a gene: 8.

This clonotype appeared many times. This sequence joins TRBV5-5 and TRBJ2-5; D uncertain. The CDR3 runs to 13 residues. Looked up from germline, CDR1 is SGHKS and CDR2 is YYEKEE (reference sequence). V was clipped by 1 base and J by 2 bases, with 6 bases between them. CDR3 region: CASSLLLQETQYF. Written as DNA, the CDR3 is TGTGCCAGCAGCTTGCTTTTACAAGAGACCCAGTACTTC. Drawing the rest from reference TRBV5-5 and TRBJ2-5, the complete variable domain is DAGVTQSPTHLIKTRGQQVTLRCSPISGHKSVSWYQQVLGQGPQFIFQYYEKEERGRGNFPDRFSARQFPNYSSELNVNALLLGDSALYLCASSLLLQETQYFGPGTRLLVL.

V usage is TRBV6-1 and J usage is TRBJ2-3; D gene ambiguous. The CDR3 is 11 residues long. Trimming removed 9 bases from V and 2 bases from J, with 6 bases in between. The germline V gene encodes CDR1 MNHNS and CDR2 SASEGT. The CDR3: CASTATDTQYF. The CDR3 nucleotides are TGTGCCAGTACAGCCACAGATACGCAGTATTTT.

The chain has TRBV7-9 and TRBJ1-4; the D is unclear. Per the germline V gene, CDR1 is SEHNR and CDR2 is FQNEAQ (reference sequence). The CDR3 loop spans 17 amino acids. The V end was cut by 4 bases, the J end by 14 bases, with 29 bases between. For the CDR3, the DNA is TGTGCCAGCAGCTCCGGGTTTCGGGGTGACACAATGAAAAGCCTGTTTTTT. Protein sequence: CASSSGFRGDTMKSLFF.

This clonotype was seen repeatedly, ten times or more. This chain uses TRBV7-2 with TRBJ2-2; tentative D call: TRBD2 (5 bases). Germline V gives CDR1 SGHTA, CDR2 FQGNSA. CDR3 size: 15 residues. The ends were cut back, 4 bases at V and 1 base at J, with 10 bases in the middle. In DNA form, the CDR3 reads TGTGCCAGCAGCTCTAGCCCAGGGAACACCGGGGAGCTGTTTTTT. It is translated as CASSSSPGNTGELFF.

This clonotype was counted many times. The chain employs TRBV5-1 and TRBJ1-5; 7 bases align to TRBD1. The CDR3 loop spans 15 amino acids. Germline CDR1 SGHRS, CDR2 YFSETQ. The ends lost 4 bases at V and 6 bases at J; junction bases unmatched: 10. DNA for the CDR3: TGCGCCAGCAGCCCGCGGGGACAGCACGGTCAGCCCCAGCATTTT. It encodes CASSPRGQHGQPQHF.

Ten or more counts support this clonotype. The chain is built from TRBV5-1 and TRBJ2-7; 7 positions agree with TRBD2. Germline CDR1 and CDR2: SGHRS and YFSETQ. V lost 0 bases and J lost 1; bases outside the gene matches: 4. This CDR3 is 15 amino acids long. The CDR3 protein is CASSLAQGGSYEQYF. As DNA, the CDR3 is TGCGCCAGCAGCTTGGCGCAGGGAGGGTCCTACGAGCAGTACTTC.

This clonotype appeared many times. This chain connects TRBV12-3 or TRBV12-4 to TRBJ1-1; no firm D call. CDR3 length: 12 residues. V lost 8 bases to trimming and J lost 6 bases, with 13 bases between them. In DNA, the CDR3 is TGTGCCAGCTTCAGTTATGGAGCTGAAGCTTTCTTT. This sequence encodes CASFSYGAEAFF.

This clonotype was recorded many times. The chain links TRBV24-1 to TRBJ2-3, with 7 bases matching TRBD1. The CDR3 consists of 15 residues. CDR1 is KGHDR, CDR2 SFDVKD, per germline. J was trimmed by 3 bases and V by 3 bases; bases with no gene match: 5. The CDR3, as DNA: TGTGCCACCAGTGATGCGGACAGGCGGACAGATACGCAGTATTTT. Translating it yields CATSDADRRTDTQYF.

This clonotype was counted between two and nine times. The chain has TRBV2 and TRBJ2-1; 9 nucleotides line up with TRBD2. This CDR3 is built from 12 residues. Germline lookup yields CDR1 SNHLY and CDR2 FYNNEI. After removal of 6 bases from V and 9 bases from J, the junction contained 3 bases not matched to a gene. The CDR3 loop is CASRLAGPEQFF. Written as DNA, the CDR3 is TGTGCCAGCAGGCTAGCGGGGCCTGAGCAGTTCTTC.

This clonotype was seen repeatedly, ten times or more. Here the CDR3 reads CAISAGFSAEQYF. CDR3 bases: TGTGCCATCAGTGCTGGATTTTCGGCCGAGCAGTACTTC. The genes are TRBV10-3 and TRBJ2-7; no firm D call. The CDR3 contains 13 residues. Per germline, CDR1 ENHRY and CDR2 SYGVKD. V lost 4 bases, J lost 6 bases, and 13 bases lay in between.

This clonotype was observed many times. The chain recombines TRBV28 with TRBJ2-3, with 12 bases matching TRBD2. The CDR3 totals 16 residues. The germline V gene encodes CDR1 MDHEN and CDR2 SYDVKM. Unmatched junction bases numbered 11, after V lost 9 bases and J lost 4 bases. The DNA of the CDR3 is TGTGCCAGTTTCGCTCAACTAGCGGGGGGTCCAGATACGCAGTATTTT. Translated: CASFAQLAGGPDTQYF.

This clonotype has a count of ten or more. The V call is TRBV5-1, the J call TRBJ2-6; 7 positions agree with TRBD1. CDR1 and CDR2 from the germline V gene are SGHRS and YFSETQ. CDR3 length equals 17 residues. V lost 0 bases, J lost 4 bases, and 7 bases stayed unmatched. CDR3 loop: CASSLGQGLPGANVLTF. CDR3 nucleotide sequence: TGCGCCAGCAGCTTGGGACAGGGTCTTCCCGGGGCCAACGTCCTGACTTTC.

This clonotype showed up many times. V and J are TRBV18 and TRBJ1-4; TRBD1 aligns across 8 bases. The CDR3 loop spans 14 amino acids. Per germline, CDR1 KGHSH and CDR2 LQKENI. The junction had 7 bases not matched to a gene; V was cut back by 6 bases and J by 7 bases. Here the CDR3 DNA reads TGTGCCAGCTCGCCCGGGACAGGAGGTGAAAAACTGTTTTTT. Protein sequence: CASSPGTGGEKLFF.

This clonotype was seen repeatedly, ten times or more. The genes are TRBV6-6 and TRBJ2-7; D not resolved. CDR3 length: 13 residues. The germline gives CDR1 MNHNY, CDR2 SVGAGI (reference sequence). The ends were cut back, 7 bases at V and 3 bases at J, with 13 bases in the middle. The CDR3 coding sequence is TGTGCCAGCACCCCCGGCAGGCTCTACGAGCAGTACTTC. Translated: CASTPGRLYEQYF.

This clonotype was observed a handful of times. The chain carries TRBV7-9 and TRBJ2-1; 8 bases are shared with TRBD2. Germline V gives CDR1 SEHNR, CDR2 FQNEAQ (reference sequence). There are 13 residues in the CDR3. The trim removed 11 bases at V and 3 bases at J, leaving 6 bases unmatched. CDR3 loop: CAPGGPIYNEQFF. CDR3 sequence (DNA): TGTGCCCCGGGGGGGCCCATCTACAATGAGCAGTTCTTC.

Ten or more counts support this clonotype. J is TRBJ1-1 and V is TRBV20-1, with D possibly being TRBD1 (5 bases). Germline CDR1 DFQATT, CDR2 SNEGSKA (reference sequence). Trimming cost V 6 bases and J 7 bases, with 18 bases left between them. CDR3 length: 13 amino acids. The CDR3 spells CSARFFGGGEAFF. The CDR3 nucleotides are TGCAGTGCCAGATTTTTCGGGGGGGGTGAAGCTTTCTTT.

As concerns this clonotype: A much larger clonotype is one base distant, so this may be a read error. This chain connects TRBV9 to TRBJ2-1; 10 positions agree with TRBD1. Germline values: CDR1 SGDLS, CDR2 YYNGEE. The CDR3 is 17 residues long. CDR3 region: CVSSSRGGQGLNNEQFF. CDR3 bases: TGTGTCAGCAGCTCACGCGGGGGACAGGGGCTTAACAATGAGCAGTTCTTC.

This clonotype was counted ten times or more. The chain couples TRBV5-6 to TRBJ2-1; D may be TRBD2 (6 bases). CDR3 length: 16 amino acids. Germline assignment: CDR1 SGHDT and CDR2 YYEEEE. V was cut by 3 bases and J by 0 bases, with 13 bases left in between. The CDR3, as DNA: TGTGCCAGCAGCTCCACCCGGGGGAGCTCCTACAATGAGCAGTTCTTC. Translating it yields CASSSTRGSSYNEQFF.

In this sample, this clonotype turned up a few times. The chain has TRBV7-9 and TRBJ1-5; D ambiguous. Germline CDR1 is SEHNR and CDR2 is FQNEAQ (reference sequence). Between the trimmed V and J ends, which lost 3 bases and 5 bases, there was a span of 8 bases. This CDR3 spans 13 amino acids. This CDR3 reads CASSFSGDQPQHF. Here the CDR3 DNA reads TGTGCCAGCAGCTTTAGCGGGGATCAGCCCCAGCATTTT.